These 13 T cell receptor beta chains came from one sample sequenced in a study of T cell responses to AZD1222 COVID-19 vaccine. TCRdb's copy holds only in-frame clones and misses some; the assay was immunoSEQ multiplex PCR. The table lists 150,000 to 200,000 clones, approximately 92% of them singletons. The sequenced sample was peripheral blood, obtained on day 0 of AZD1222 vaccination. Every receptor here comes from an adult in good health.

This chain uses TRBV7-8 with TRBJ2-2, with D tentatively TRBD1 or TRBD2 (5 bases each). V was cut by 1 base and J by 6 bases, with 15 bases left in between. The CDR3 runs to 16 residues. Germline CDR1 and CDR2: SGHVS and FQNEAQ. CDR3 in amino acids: CASSLGGGRVAGELFF. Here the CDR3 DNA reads TGTGCCAGCAGCTTAGGTGGGGGTAGGGTGGCCGGGGAGCTGTTTTTT.

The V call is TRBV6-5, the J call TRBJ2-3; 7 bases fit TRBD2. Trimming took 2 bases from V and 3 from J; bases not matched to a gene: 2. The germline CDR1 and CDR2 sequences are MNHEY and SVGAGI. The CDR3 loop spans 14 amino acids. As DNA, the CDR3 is TGTGCCAGCAGTTACGGGGGGGTTACAGATACGCAGTATTTT. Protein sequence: CASSYGGVTDTQYF.

CDR3 DNA: TGTGCCACCAGTGCCTCCGGGACTAACTATGGCTACACCTTC. Translation: CATSASGTNYGYTF. This rearrangement joins TRBV24-1 to TRBJ1-2; D gene uncertain. The CDR3 runs to 14 residues. Trimming cost V 5 bases and J 0 bases, with 9 bases left between them. In germline, CDR1 is KGHDR, CDR2 SFDVKD.

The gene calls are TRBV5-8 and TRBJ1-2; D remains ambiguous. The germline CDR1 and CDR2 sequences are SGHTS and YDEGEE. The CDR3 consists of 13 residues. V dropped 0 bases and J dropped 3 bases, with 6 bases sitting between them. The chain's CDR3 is CASSLATDYGYTF. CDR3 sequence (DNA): TGTGCCAGCAGCTTGGCCACAGACTATGGCTACACCTTC.

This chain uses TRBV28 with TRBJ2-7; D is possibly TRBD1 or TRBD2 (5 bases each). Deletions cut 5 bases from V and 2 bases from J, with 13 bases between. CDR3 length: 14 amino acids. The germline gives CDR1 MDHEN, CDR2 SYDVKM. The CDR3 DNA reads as TGTGCCAGCAGTCGAGACTGGGGGACCTACGAGCAGTACTTC. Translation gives CASSRDWGTYEQYF. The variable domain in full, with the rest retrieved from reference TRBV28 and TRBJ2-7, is DVKVTQSSRYLVKRTGEKVFLECVQDMDHENMFWYRQDPGLGLRLIYFSYDVKMKEKGDIPEGYSVSREKKERFSLILESASTNQTSMYLCASSRDWGTYEQYFGPGTRLTVT.

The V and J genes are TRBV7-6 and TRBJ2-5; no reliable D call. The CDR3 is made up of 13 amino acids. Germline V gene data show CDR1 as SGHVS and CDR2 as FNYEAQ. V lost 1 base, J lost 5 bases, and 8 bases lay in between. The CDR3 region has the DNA TGTGCCAGCAGCTTAGGGACCCACGAGACCCAGTACTTC. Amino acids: CASSLGTHETQYF.

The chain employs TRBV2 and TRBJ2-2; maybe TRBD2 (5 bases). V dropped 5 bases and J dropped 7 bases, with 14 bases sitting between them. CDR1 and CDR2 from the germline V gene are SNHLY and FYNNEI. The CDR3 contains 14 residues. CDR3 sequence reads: CASSPGSAVGELFF. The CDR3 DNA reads TGTGCCAGCAGTCCGGGTTCAGCGGTCGGGGAGCTGTTTTTT.

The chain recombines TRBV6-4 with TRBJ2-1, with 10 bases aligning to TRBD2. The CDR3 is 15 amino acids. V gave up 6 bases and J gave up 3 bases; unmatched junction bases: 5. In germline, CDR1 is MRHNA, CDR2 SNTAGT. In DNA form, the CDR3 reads TGTGCCAGCAGCTCCGGGACTAGCGACTACAATGAGCAGTTCTTC. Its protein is CASSSGTSDYNEQFF.

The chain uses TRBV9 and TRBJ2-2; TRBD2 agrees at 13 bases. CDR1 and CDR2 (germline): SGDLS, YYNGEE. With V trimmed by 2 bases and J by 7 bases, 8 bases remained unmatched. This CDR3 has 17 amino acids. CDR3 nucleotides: TGTGCCAGCAGCGTTGGTGGGACTAGCGGGGTGTTCGGGGAGCTGTTTTTT. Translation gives CASSVGGTSGVFGELFF.

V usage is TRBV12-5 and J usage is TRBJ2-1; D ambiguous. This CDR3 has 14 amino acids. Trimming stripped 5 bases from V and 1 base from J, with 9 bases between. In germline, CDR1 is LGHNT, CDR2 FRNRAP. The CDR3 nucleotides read TGTGCTAGTGGTCAGGACCTGTCCTACAATGAGCAGTTCTTC. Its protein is CASGQDLSYNEQFF.

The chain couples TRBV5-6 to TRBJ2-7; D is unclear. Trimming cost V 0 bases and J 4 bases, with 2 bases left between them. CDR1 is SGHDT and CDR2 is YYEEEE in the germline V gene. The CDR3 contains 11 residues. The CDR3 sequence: CASSLAYEQYF. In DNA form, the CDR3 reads TGTGCCAGCAGCTTGGCGTACGAGCAGTACTTC. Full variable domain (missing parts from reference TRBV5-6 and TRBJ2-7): DAGVTQSPTHLIKTRGQQVTLRCSPKSGHDTVSWYQQALGQGPQFIFQYYEEEERQRGNFPDRFSGHQFPNYSSELNVNALLLGDSALYLCASSLAYEQYFGPGTRLTVT.

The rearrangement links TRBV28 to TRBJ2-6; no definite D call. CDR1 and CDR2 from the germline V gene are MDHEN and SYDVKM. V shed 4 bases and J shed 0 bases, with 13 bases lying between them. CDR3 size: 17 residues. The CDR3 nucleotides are TGTGCCAGCAGTTCCAACATGATGTACTCTGGGGCCAACGTCCTGACTTTC. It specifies CASSSNMMYSGANVLTF. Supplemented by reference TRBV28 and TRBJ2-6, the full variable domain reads DVKVTQSSRYLVKRTGEKVFLECVQDMDHENMFWYRQDPGLGLRLIYFSYDVKMKEKGDIPEGYSVSREKKERFSLILESASTNQTSMYLCASSSNMMYSGANVLTFGAGSRLTVL.

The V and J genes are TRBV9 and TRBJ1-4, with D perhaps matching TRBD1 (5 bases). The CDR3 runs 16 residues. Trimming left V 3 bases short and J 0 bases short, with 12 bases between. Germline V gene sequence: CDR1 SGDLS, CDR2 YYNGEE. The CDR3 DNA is TGTGCCAGCAGCGAAGGGGCACTAACAACTAATGAAAAACTGTTTTTT. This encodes CASSEGALTTNEKLFF.